Presented here are 5 T cell receptor beta chains from one specimen sequenced in a study of T-cell memory formation after mild COVID-19. Each CDR3 protein is one row after TCRdb ran MiXCR on the 5' RACE reads. This sample has 300,000 to 350,000 distinct CDR3 sequences, with 15% to 20% found just once. Sequencing was carried out using PBMCs or a T cell subset sorted from them (not recorded which). These receptors came from a man younger than 35 who had mild COVID-19 (a few samples of this study predate the infection). Cell type and time point are not known.

This clonotype was found many times. The J gene is TRBJ2-5, the V gene TRBV7-9; D gene ambiguous. CDR1 is SEHNR, CDR2 FQNEAQ, per germline (reference sequence). The CDR3 runs 16 residues. The V gene lost 5 bases and the J gene lost 4 bases, with 20 bases spanning the gap. CDR3 in amino acids: CASSPTPGPAGETQYF. CDR3 DNA sequence: TGTGCCAGCAGCCCTACTCCCGGTCCCGCAGGAGAGACCCAGTACTTC. The variable domain in full, completed from reference TRBV7-9 and TRBJ2-5, reads DTGVSQNPRHKITKRGQNVTFRCDPISEHNRLYWYRQTLGQGPEFLTYFQNEAQLEKSRLLSDRFSAERPKGSFSTLEIQRTEQGDSAMYLCASSPTPGPAGETQYFGPGTRLLVL.

The chain links TRBV7-9 to TRBJ2-5; 10 bases are a match to TRBD2. V lost 1 base and J lost 1; bases outside the gene matches: 6. In germline, CDR1 is SEHNR, CDR2 FQNEAQ (reference sequence). CDR3 length: 17 amino acids. CDR3 residues: CASSLGTSGLLQETQYF. DNA of the CDR3: TGTGCCAGCAGCTTAGGGACTAGCGGACTCCTCCAAGAGACCCAGTACTTC.

This sequence joins TRBV5-4 and TRBJ1-1; 9 bases are a match to TRBD1. Germline loops: CDR1 SGHNT, CDR2 YYREEE (reference sequence). V trimming: 3 bases; J trimming: 5 bases; junction bases outside the gene matches: 11. The CDR3 runs 16 residues. CDR3 sequence: CASSSTTPTGGTEAFF. As DNA, the CDR3 is TGTGCCAGCAGCTCCACGACCCCGACAGGGGGGACTGAAGCTTTCTTT.

CDR3 DNA sequence: TGTGCCAGCAGGTCACAGGGAGATCAGCCCCAGCATTTT. Its translation is CASRSQGDQPQHF. The gene calls are TRBV12-3 or TRBV12-4 and TRBJ1-5, with D perhaps matching TRBD1 (6 bases). Trimming stripped 6 bases from V and 5 bases from J, with 11 bases between. The CDR3 has 13 amino acids.

V gene TRBV4-1 combines with J gene TRBJ1-2, with 8 bases identical to TRBD1. This CDR3 spans 14 amino acids. In germline, CDR1 is MGHRA, CDR2 YSYEKL. J was trimmed by 4 bases and V by 3 bases; bases with no gene match: 4. The CDR3, as DNA: TGCGCCAGCAGCCAGCCCGGACAGGGCTATGGCTACACCTTC. As protein: CASSQPGQGYGYTF.